This T cell receptor beta chain came from a study of cytomegalovirus exposure and HLA in healthy donors. Study-level findings and limits: The authors assumed roughly uniform sequencing depth across donors for presence/absence analyses.

With 60 Vbeta and 13 Jbeta primers, the PCR was carried out. Using immunoSEQ multiplex PCR, the repertoire was profiled, and TCRdb retains in-frame clones only, with some absent. This sample has around 150,000 clones; roughly 75% occur once, and the top ten carry approximately 10%. This CDR3 is built from 16 residues. V shed 0 bases and J shed 0 bases, with 9 bases lying between them. Per the germline V gene, CDR1 is MGHRA and CDR2 is YSYEKL. The table lists this clone with a few counts. Its antigen is as yet unknown. The clonotype comes from a man between 18 and 35 years old in good health and CMV-seropositive. The specimen sequenced was PBMCs. The rearrangement joins TRBV4-1 to TRBJ2-4; D unresolved. CDR3 nucleotide sequence: TGCGCCAGCAGCCAAGAAGAAAACGGAGCCAAAAACATTCAGTACTTC. This gives the protein CASSQEENGAKNIQYF.